This T cell receptor (beta chain) was sequenced in a study of neurological immune-mediated disorders. The CDR3 has 14 amino acids. V shed 3 bases and J shed 4 bases, with 12 bases lying between them. Germline assignment: CDR1 SGHRS and CDR2 YFSETQ. It was by 5'RACE with 10-nucleotide random UMIs that the cDNA was made. TCRdb called the 5' RACE reads again in MiXCR, with one record for every CDR3 protein. The sample shows roughly 24,000 distinct CDR3 sequences, approximately 13% of them seen only once. In its sample, this clonotype was seen many times. V gene TRBV5-1 combines with J gene TRBJ2-3, with D unclear. The sequence was obtained from a woman aged 60-70 years with HTLV-1-associated myelopathy (HAM/TSP). Sequencing was performed on PBMCs. CDR3 region: CASSYTQRADTQYF. CDR3 nucleotides: TGCGCCAGCAGCTACACCCAACGGGCAGATACGCAGTATTTT. Full variable domain (remainder filled in from reference TRBV5-1 and TRBJ2-3): KAGVTQTPRYLIKTRGQQVTLSCSPISGHRSVSWYQQTPGQGLQFLFEYFSETQRNKGNFPGRFSGRQFSNSRSEMNVSTLELGDSALYLCASSYTQRADTQYFGPGTRLTVL.